This T cell receptor (beta chain) appears in the sequencing data of a study of control samples from healthy donors and cancer patients. Profiling relied on immunoSEQ multiplex PCR, and the TCRdb table lists in-frame clones only, not all of them. The top ten clones hold 17% of a sample with 13,000 to 15,000 clones, roughly 77% of them seen once. Germline V gene sequence: CDR1 MRHNA, CDR2 SNTAGT. This CDR3 region has 15 residues. J gave up 8 bases and V 8 bases, and 11 bases lay outside the gene matches. The source material was formalin-fixed, paraffin-embedded tissue. This clonotype originated in a female donor with lung cancer. The chain is built from TRBV6-4 and TRBJ2-1; 11 bases align to TRBD2. CDR3 nucleotide sequence: TGTGCCAGCCAGGCCCTAGCGGGGGGTGAAGATGAGCAGTTCTTC. This gives the protein CASQALAGGEDEQFF.